This T cell receptor (beta chain) was retrieved from a study of blood T cell repertoires in COVID-19. In the original analysis: For nucleated cells, counts were estimated from reference gene primer amplification. Profiled with immunoSEQ multiplex PCR; TCRdb holds only in-frame clones, not every one. The V and J calls and clone size come from that table; D and trimming were worked out from the DNA. Found here are under 400,000 clones, roughly 89% of them singletons; the top ten hold 6.5% to 7%. Germline-derived CDR1 and CDR2 are LNHDA and SQIVND (reference sequence). The V gene end was trimmed by 7 bases and the J gene end by 8 bases; junction bases not matched to a gene: 11. The CDR3 totals 14 residues.

The sequence was obtained from a man between 18 and 29 years old with active or convalescent COVID-19. The rearrangement joins TRBV19 to TRBJ1-2, with 9 bases aligning to TRBD1. The sample comprised peripheral blood. The CDR3 bases are TGTGCCAGTACCAATACGGGACAGGGAGGCGGCTACACCTTC. Its translation is CASTNTGQGGGYTF.